This note documents a single T cell receptor (beta chain) sequence. Its antigen remains unidentified. TCRdb reanalysed the 5' RACE reads using MiXCR and keeps one entry per CDR3 protein. Of a few hundred thousand distinct CDR3 sequences detected, approximately 16% appear once; the ten largest clones hold roughly a sixth. The V end was cut by 0 bases, the J end by 10 bases, with 10 bases between. The germline CDR1 and CDR2 sequences are MNHEY and SVGAGI. The CDR3 sequence is 14 residues long. This sample is part of a study of T cells after yellow fever vaccination. General study findings and limits: A limited proportion of clonotypes was detected within both the CD4 and CD8 compartments. Post-booster repertoires again held most primary-vaccination clones (approximately 96% CD4, about 88% CD8).

The chain uses TRBV6-5 and TRBJ1-6, with a possible D match to TRBD1 (5 bases). This clonotype was sampled from a man between 18 and 29 years old who received the YFV17D yellow fever vaccine. Sequencing used PBMCs, obtained 4 to 5 days after the first yellow fever vaccination. The CDR3 coding sequence is TGTGCCAGCAGTTACTCGCGGGGGGGGTCACCCCTCCACTTT. It specifies CASSYSRGGSPLHF.